The present T cell receptor (beta chain) was sequenced within a study of blood T cell repertoires in COVID-19. The overall study: Researchers got acute and convalescent COVID-19 samples from the United States, Italy and Spain.

Germline-derived CDR1 and CDR2 are SGDLS and YYNGEE. V lost 7 bases and J lost 2; bases outside the gene matches: 5. The CDR3 spans 13 residues. Some clones are missing from TCRdb's copy, which holds only in-frame ones; the method was immunoSEQ multiplex PCR. Of under 150,000 clones detected, 80% appear once; the ten largest clones hold 10% to 15%. The TCR originated in a man aged 60 to 75 with active or convalescent COVID-19. This chain joins TRBV9 and TRBJ2-5; TRBD2 matches 7 bases. The sequenced sample was peripheral blood. The CDR3 reads CASGGDFQETQYF. As DNA, the CDR3 is TGTGCCAGCGGGGGGGACTTTCAAGAGACCCAGTACTTC.